This is a list of T cell receptor beta chains from one sample in a study of low-dose radiotherapy and immunotherapy resistance in tumors. Via MiXCR, TCRdb re-called the reads, giving one row per CDR3 protein. This table holds 80,000 to 95,000 distinct CDR3 sequences, more than 8% found once. Sample: PBMCs, taken before treatment. The receptors come from a male donor with prostate cancer. Both conserved end residues are part of each CDR3. The D gene is left open where the match is weak. Size tells how often a clone was seen, or its class if it is expanded.

J gene	D gene	clone size	V gene	CDR3 protein	CDR3 DNA
TRBJ1-4	.	many	TRBV9	CASSLRTGNEKLFF	TGTGCCAGCAGCCTGCGGACGGGAAATGAAAAACTGTTTTTT
TRBJ2-1	TRBD1	many	TRBV19	CASSDDREGNNEQFF	TGTGCCAGTAGTGATGACAGGGAAGGGAACAATGAGCAGTTCTTC
TRBJ2-2	.	many	TRBV6-2/TRBV6-3	CASRRRGDTGELFF	TGTGCCAGCAGAAGACGGGGCGACACCGGGGAGCTGTTTTTT
TRBJ1-1	.	many	TRBV30	CAWSVNEGNTEAFF	TGTGCCTGGAGTGTAAATGAAGGGAACACTGAAGCTTTCTTT
TRBJ2-2	TRBD1	few	TRBV7-2	CASSLDGTGGSHGELFF	TGTGCCAGCAGCTTGGACGGGACAGGGGGCTCTCACGGGGAGCTGTTTTTT
TRBJ1-2	TRBD1	many	TRBV5-1	CASSTGQGARGYTF	TGCGCCAGCAGCACCGGACAGGGGGCGCGTGGCTACACCTTC
TRBJ1-2	TRBD1	many	TRBV30	CAWSPTGFGGYTF	TGTGCCTGGAGCCCGACAGGGTTTGGTGGCTACACCTTC
TRBJ1-1	.	many	TRBV19	CASSTDRQNTEAFF	TGTGCCAGTAGTACGGACAGACAGAACACTGAAGCTTTCTTT
TRBJ2-1	.	many	TRBV29-1	CSVATGVYNEQFF	TGCAGCGTTGCTACTGGGGTATACAATGAGCAGTTCTTC
TRBJ2-2	.	many	TRBV20-1	CSASSTVNGELFF	TGCAGTGCTAGTAGCACAGTAAACGGGGAGCTGTTTTTT